These T cell receptor beta chains were read from a single sample in a study of blood T cell repertoires in COVID-19. Measured with immunoSEQ multiplex PCR; TCRdb has only the in-frame clones, and not every one. The sample has about 150,000 clones, approximately 80% seen once; the top ten hold about 5.2%. The specimen sequenced was PBMCs or T cells enriched from blood (not recorded which). These receptors came from a man between 65 and 85 years old who had been exposed to COVID-19. CDR3s include the opening cysteine and the closing phenylalanine or tryptophan. Each record gives: J gene, D gene, clone size, V gene, CDR3 length, CDR3 DNA, CDR3 protein. The D gene is left open where the match is weak. Rows may omit the clone size; those that give it use once, few, many or a size class.

>TRBJ2-5|TRBD2|NA|TRBV18|14
TGTGCCAGCTCACCGCCTAGCGGAGGGGAGACCCAGTACTTC
CASSPPSGGETQYF
>TRBJ2-5|NA|NA|TRBV12-3/TRBV12-4|13
TGTGCCAGCAGCAGAAACTCAGGGGAGACCCAGTACTTC
CASSRNSGETQYF
>TRBJ1-1|NA|NA|TRBV29-1|13
TGCAGCGTTTTAGGGGGAGAGGGAGATCGAGCTTTCTTT
CSVLGGEGDRAFF
>TRBJ1-2|NA|NA|TRBV4-1|14
TGCGCCAGCAGCCTCAACAGGGAAGACTATGGCTACACCTTC
CASSLNREDYGYTF
>TRBJ1-6|NA|NA|TRBV29-1|13
TGCAGCGTTGCTAGGACAGATAATTCACCCCTCCACTTT
CSVARTDNSPLHF
>TRBJ1-1|TRBD1|NA|TRBV2|13
TGTGCCAGCAGGATGACAGGGGGGACTGAAGCTTTCTTT
CASRMTGGTEAFF
>TRBJ2-3|TRBD2|few|TRBV9|18
TGTGCCAGCAGCCACAGGATCGGACTAGCGGGGGGGACAGATACGCAGTATTTT
CASSHRIGLAGGTDTQYF
>TRBJ2-7|NA|NA|TRBV5-4|16
TGTGCCAGCAGCTCAGGTGGGCCTCCGAACTCCTACGAGCAGTACTTC
CASSSGGPPNSYEQYF
>TRBJ1-1|TRBD1|NA|TRBV6-2/TRBV6-3|17
TGTGCCAGCAGTTTCCGGGACAGGGGACCACTGAGTGATGAAGCTTTCTTT
CASSFRDRGPLSDEAFF
>TRBJ1-4|NA|NA|TRBV5-6|13
TGTGCCAGCAGCCCCTACAGCTATGAAAAACTGTTTTTT
CASSPYSYEKLFF
>TRBJ2-5|NA|NA|TRBV9|16
TGTGCCAGCAGCTCTACCCCACAGAGTAACCAAGAGACCCAGTACTTC
CASSSTPQSNQETQYF
>TRBJ1-4|NA|NA|TRBV2|14
TGTGCCAGCACCTCACAGGTGTCTAATGAAAAACTGTTTTTT
CASTSQVSNEKLFF
>TRBJ1-2|NA|NA|TRBV13|12
TGTGCCAGCATGGGTGAGGACTATGGCTACACCTTC
CASMGEDYGYTF
>TRBJ1-3|TRBD1|NA|TRBV24-1|13
TGTGCCACCAGTGACAGGGGGAGAAACACCATATATTTT
CATSDRGRNTIYF
>TRBJ2-5|TRBD1|NA|TRBV3-1/TRBV3-2|15
TGTGCCAGCAGCCAAGATGGGAACAGGGGAGAGACCCAGTACTTC
CASSQDGNRGETQYF
>TRBJ1-2|TRBD1|few|TRBV2|14
TGTGCCAGCAGTGAACAGGGGGCGCGGTATGGCTACACCTTC
CASSEQGARYGYTF
>TRBJ2-7|TRBD1|NA|TRBV5-4|13
TGTGCCAGCAGCTTCGACAGGGGATACGAGCAGTACTTC
CASSFDRGYEQYF
>TRBJ1-1|TRBD1|NA|TRBV5-1|14
TGCGCCAGCAGCATGACAGGGTATAGCACTGAAGCTTTCTTT
CASSMTGYSTEAFF
>TRBJ2-3|NA|NA|TRBV5-4|15
TGTGCCAGCAGTCGAGCAAGCGGATACACAGATACGCAGTATTTT
CASSRASGYTDTQYF
>TRBJ2-7|TRBD1|NA|TRBV15|16
TGTGCCACCAGCCCCTGGACAGGGGCGAGTCCCTACGAGCAGTACTTC
CATSPWTGASPYEQYF
>TRBJ2-7|TRBD1|few|TRBV5-4|14
TGTGCCAGCAGCGACCAGGGGGCCTCCTACGAGCAGTACTTC
CASSDQGASYEQYF
>TRBJ1-5|NA|once|TRBV19|16
TGTGCCAGTAAGTCTTTGACAGACACTAGCAATCAGCCCCAGCATTTT
CASKSLTDTSNQPQHF
>TRBJ2-1|NA|NA|TRBV5-4|16
TGTGCCAGCGGAGGATCTGGGGGGAGCTCCTACAATGAGCAGTTCTTC
CASGGSGGSSYNEQFF
>TRBJ2-3|TRBD1|NA|TRBV5-1|15
TGCGCCAGCGGGGGACAGGGGTTTGGGACAGATACGCAGTATTTT
CASGGQGFGTDTQYF
>TRBJ2-7|TRBD1|NA|TRBV6-5|12
TGTGCCAGCAGTTACGAAGGGGGCGCGCAGTACTTC
CASSYEGGAQYF
>TRBJ2-1|TRBD2|NA|TRBV2|15
TGTGCCAGCAGTTCCCTAGCGGGGTCCTACGATGAGCAGTTCTTC
CASSSLAGSYDEQFF
>TRBJ2-7|NA|NA|TRBV28|13
TGTGCCAGCAGTCAGACTCCGTCCTACGAGCAGTACTTC
CASSQTPSYEQYF
>TRBJ1-2|TRBD1|few|TRBV9|15
TGTGCCAGCAGCGCGACAGGGGGGAACCCCTATGGCTACACCTTC
CASSATGGNPYGYTF
>TRBJ2-4|NA|once|TRBV5-1|15
TGCGCCAGCAGCTTGACGGTGCTAGAGGAAAACATTCAGTACTTC
CASSLTVLEENIQYF
>TRBJ2-5|NA|few|TRBV28|14
TGTGCCAGCAGTTTGGGGGGAAGACAAGAGACCCAGTACTTC
CASSLGGRQETQYF
>TRBJ1-2|NA|NA|TRBV24-1|13
TGTGCCACCAGTAGGGACACCAACTATGGCTACACCTTC
CATSRDTNYGYTF
>TRBJ1-1|NA|NA|TRBV12-3/TRBV12-4|13
TGTGCCAGCAGTTCTCGGGAAGGAACTGAAGCTTTCTTT
CASSSREGTEAFF
>TRBJ2-7|TRBD1|once|TRBV27|12
TGTGCCAGCAGCTCGGGGACAGGCGAGCAGTACTTC
CASSSGTGEQYF
>TRBJ2-7|TRBD1|NA|TRBV18|14
TGTGCCAGCTCACCTATGGGACAGGGTTACGAGCAGTACTTC
CASSPMGQGYEQYF
>TRBJ1-1|NA|NA|TRBV29-1|11
TGCAGCGTCTATATGAACACTGAAGCTTTCTTT
CSVYMNTEAFF
>TRBJ1-1|NA|NA|TRBV7-9|13
TGTGCCAGCAGCGACCAGGGGAACACTGAAGCTTTCTTT
CASSDQGNTEAFF
>TRBJ2-5|NA|NA|TRBV14|17
TGTGCCAGCAGCCAAGACTTCGGGAGCACGGGTTGGGAGACCCAGTACTTC
CASSQDFGSTGWETQYF
>TRBJ1-1|NA|NA|TRBV6-5|14
TGTGCCAGCAGGTTGACAGTTTTGGCCACTGAAGCTTTCTTT
CASRLTVLATEAFF
>TRBJ1-1|NA|few|TRBV7-2|13
TGTGCCAGCAAGAGGATCGGGAGCACTGAAGCTTTCTTT
CASKRIGSTEAFF
>TRBJ2-2|NA|NA|TRBV5-1|13
TGCGCCAGCGATCCAGGGAACACCGGGGAGCTGTTTTTT
CASDPGNTGELFF
>TRBJ2-2|NA|many|TRBV6-5|14
TGTGCCAGCAGTCTCACAGCGAACACCGGGGAGCTGTTTTTT
CASSLTANTGELFF